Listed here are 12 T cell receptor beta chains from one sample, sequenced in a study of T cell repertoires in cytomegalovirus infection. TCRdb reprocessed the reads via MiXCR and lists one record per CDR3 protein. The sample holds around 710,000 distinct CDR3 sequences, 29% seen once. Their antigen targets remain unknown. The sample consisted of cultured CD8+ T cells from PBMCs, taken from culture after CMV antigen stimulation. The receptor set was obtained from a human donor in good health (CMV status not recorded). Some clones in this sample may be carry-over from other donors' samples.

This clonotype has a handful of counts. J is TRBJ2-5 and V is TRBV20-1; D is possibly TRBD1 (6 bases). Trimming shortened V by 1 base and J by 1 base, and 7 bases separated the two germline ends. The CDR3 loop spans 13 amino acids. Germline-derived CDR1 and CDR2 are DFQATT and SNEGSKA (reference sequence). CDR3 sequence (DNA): TGCAGTGCTAGAGGGACAGTCCAAGAGACCCAGTACTTC. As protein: CSARGTVQETQYF.

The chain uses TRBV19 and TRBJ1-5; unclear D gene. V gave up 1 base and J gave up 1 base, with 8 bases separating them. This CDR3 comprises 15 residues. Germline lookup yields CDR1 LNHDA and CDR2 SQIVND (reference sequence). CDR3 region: CASSIVLGSNQPQHF. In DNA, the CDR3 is TGTGCCAGTAGTATAGTTCTGGGAAGCAATCAGCCCCAGCATTTT.

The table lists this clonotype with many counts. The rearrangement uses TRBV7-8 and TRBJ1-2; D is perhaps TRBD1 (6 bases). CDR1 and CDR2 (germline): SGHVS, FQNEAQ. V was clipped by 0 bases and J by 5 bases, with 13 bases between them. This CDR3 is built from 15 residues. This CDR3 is CASSLARGDPYGYTF. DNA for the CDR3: TGTGCCAGCAGCTTAGCAAGGGGGGACCCTTATGGCTACACCTTC.

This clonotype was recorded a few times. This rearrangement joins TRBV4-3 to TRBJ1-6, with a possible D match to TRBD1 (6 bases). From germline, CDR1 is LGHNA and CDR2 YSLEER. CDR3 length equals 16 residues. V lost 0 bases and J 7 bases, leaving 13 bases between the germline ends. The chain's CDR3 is CASSQDRDIRNSPLHF. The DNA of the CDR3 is TGCGCCAGCAGCCAAGACCGGGACATCCGAAATTCACCCCTCCACTTT.

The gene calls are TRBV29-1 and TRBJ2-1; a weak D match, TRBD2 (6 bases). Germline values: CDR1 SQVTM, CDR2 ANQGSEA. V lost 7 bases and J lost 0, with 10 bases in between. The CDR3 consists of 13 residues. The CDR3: CSAEGSSYNEQFF. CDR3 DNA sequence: TGCAGCGCGGAGGGTAGCTCCTACAATGAGCAGTTCTTC.

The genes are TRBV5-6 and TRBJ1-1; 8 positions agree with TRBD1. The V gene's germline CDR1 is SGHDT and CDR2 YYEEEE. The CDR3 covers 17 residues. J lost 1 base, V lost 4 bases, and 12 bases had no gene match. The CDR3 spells CASSHPQGVYGNTEAFF. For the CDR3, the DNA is TGTGCCAGCAGCCACCCACAGGGGGTGTATGGGAACACTGAAGCTTTCTTT.

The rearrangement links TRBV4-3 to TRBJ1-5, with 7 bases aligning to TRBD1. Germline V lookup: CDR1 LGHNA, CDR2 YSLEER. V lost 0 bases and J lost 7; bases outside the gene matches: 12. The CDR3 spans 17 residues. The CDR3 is CASSQDWRTGVRQPQHF. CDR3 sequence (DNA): TGCGCCAGCAGCCAAGATTGGAGAACAGGGGTTCGGCAGCCCCAGCATTTT.

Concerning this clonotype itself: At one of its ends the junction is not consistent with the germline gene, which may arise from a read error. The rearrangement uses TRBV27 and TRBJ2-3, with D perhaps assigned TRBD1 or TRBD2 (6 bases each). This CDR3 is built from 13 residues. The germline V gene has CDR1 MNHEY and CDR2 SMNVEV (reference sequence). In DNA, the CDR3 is TGTGCCAGCAGTCCCGCAGGGGTTACGGGAGACGTGTTT. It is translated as CASSPAGVTGDVF.

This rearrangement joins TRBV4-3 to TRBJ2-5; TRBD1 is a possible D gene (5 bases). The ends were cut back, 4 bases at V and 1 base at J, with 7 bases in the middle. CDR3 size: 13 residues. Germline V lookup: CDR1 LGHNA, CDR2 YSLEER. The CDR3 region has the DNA TGCGCCAGCAGCCCAGGGATCCAAGAGACCCAGTACTTC. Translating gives CASSPGIQETQYF.

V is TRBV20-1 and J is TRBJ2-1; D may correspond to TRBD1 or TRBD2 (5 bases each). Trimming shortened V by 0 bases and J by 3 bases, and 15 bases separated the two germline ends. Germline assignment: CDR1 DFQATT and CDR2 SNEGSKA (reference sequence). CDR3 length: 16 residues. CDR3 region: CSARDPSGTYYNEQFF. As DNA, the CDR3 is TGCAGTGCTAGAGATCCCTCGGGGACGTACTACAATGAGCAGTTCTTC.

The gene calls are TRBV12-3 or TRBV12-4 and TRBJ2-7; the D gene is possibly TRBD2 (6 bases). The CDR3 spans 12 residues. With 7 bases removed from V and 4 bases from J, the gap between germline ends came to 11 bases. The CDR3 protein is CASTLGTYEQYF. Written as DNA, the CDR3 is TGTGCCAGCACCTTAGGGACTTACGAGCAGTACTTC.

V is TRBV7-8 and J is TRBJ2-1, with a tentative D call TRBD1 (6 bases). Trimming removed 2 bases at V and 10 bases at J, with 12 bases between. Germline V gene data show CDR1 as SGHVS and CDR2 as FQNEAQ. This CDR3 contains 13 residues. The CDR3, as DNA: TGTGCCAGCAGCTTATCCTACAGGGACGAGCAGTTCTTC. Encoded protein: CASSLSYRDEQFF. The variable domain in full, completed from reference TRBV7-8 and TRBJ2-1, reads GAGVSQSPRYKVAKRGQDVALRCDPISGHVSLFWYQQALGQGPEFLTYFQNEAQLDKSGLPSDRFFAERPEGSVSTLKIQRTQQEDSAVYLCASSLSYRDEQFFGPGTRLTVL.